This TCR beta chain is drawn from a study of cytomegalovirus exposure and HLA in healthy donors. V was clipped by 6 bases and J by 5 bases; unmatched bases: 12. The CDR3 covers 16 residues. Germline V CDR1 and CDR2: SNHLY, FYNNEI. Researchers ran the PCR with 60 Vbeta and 13 Jbeta primers. The table came from immunoSEQ multiplex PCR; TCRdb's copy has only in-frame clones and leaves some out. The sample consists of about 89,000 clones, more than 75% of them appearing once. Concerning this clone itself: Its antigen is unknown.

Regarding the study as a whole: Later analysis revealed greater clonal expansion in HLA-associated TCR beta chains than in equally common others.

The V gene is TRBV2, the J gene TRBJ1-4; TRBD1 aligns across 7 bases. The receptor's source is a man aged 25 to 45 in good health and CMV-seropositive. The sequencing input was PBMCs. For the CDR3, the DNA is TGTGCCAGCAGCAGAAACAGGGGCCTTGGGAATGAAAAACTGTTTTTT. Residues: CASSRNRGLGNEKLFF.